Below are 30 T cell receptor beta chains sequenced from a single sample in a study of blood T cell repertoires in COVID-19. Sequencing used immunoSEQ multiplex PCR; TCRdb keeps in-frame clones, though not all of them. The sample records about 150,000 clones, about 83% being singletons. The sequenced sample consisted of peripheral blood. Receptors originate from a woman aged 55-70 years with COVID-19, enrolled during active disease.

Here the CDR3 DNA reads TGTGCCAGCAGCTTAATCAGGGGGGCCCTAGATACGCAGTATTTT. Its translation is CASSLIRGALDTQYF. The chain employs TRBV7-3 and TRBJ2-3; TRBD1 might be the D (7 bases). CDR3 size: 15 residues. CDR1 is SGHTA and CDR2 is FQGTGA in the germline V gene. The germline V and J ends were trimmed by 1 base and 5 bases, with 13 bases remaining between them. Full variable domain (outside the CDR3, taken from reference TRBV7-3 and TRBJ2-3): GAGVSQTPSNKVTEKGKYVELRCDPISGHTALYWYRQSLGQGPEFLIYFQGTGAADDSGLPNDRFFAVRPEGSVSTLKIQRTERGDSAVYLCASSLIRGALDTQYFGPGTRLTVL.

The rearrangement uses TRBV18 and TRBJ2-7; 10 nucleotides agree with TRBD1. Germline lookup yields CDR1 KGHSH and CDR2 LQKENI. After removal of 3 bases from V and 1 base from J, the junction contained 3 bases not matched to a gene. The CDR3 contains 15 residues. The CDR3 is CASSPRTGGSYEQYV. The CDR3 DNA follows: TGTGCCAGCTCACCCAGGACAGGGGGATCCTACGAGCAGTACGTC.

The chain links TRBV6-6 to TRBJ2-7; TRBD1 matches at 9 bases. Germline CDR1 and CDR2: MNHNY and SVGAGI (reference sequence). V was pared by 9 bases and J by 3 bases, with 15 bases of the junction left unmatched. The CDR3 length is 16 residues. The CDR3: CASTIFPGQGIYEQYF. The CDR3 coding sequence is TGTGCCAGTACAATCTTCCCGGGACAGGGAATCTACGAGCAGTACTTC.

The chain is built from TRBV18 and TRBJ1-1; D perhaps matches TRBD1 (6 bases). V was cut by 2 bases and J by 1 base, with 17 bases left in between. Germline assignment: CDR1 KGHSH and CDR2 LQKENI. This CDR3 comprises 17 residues. The CDR3 DNA follows: TGTGCCAGCTCACCATATGACAGGACCTCTAGGAACACTGAAGCTTTCTTT. It translates to CASSPYDRTSRNTEAFF.

The genes are TRBV19 and TRBJ1-1, with D hard to call. The V and J ends lost 7 bases and 7 bases respectively, with 10 bases between them. CDR1 is LNHDA, CDR2 SQIVND, per germline (reference sequence). The CDR3 consists of 11 residues. The CDR3, as DNA: TGTGCCAGTATAAAACAATATGAAGCTTTCTTT. Amino acids: CASIKQYEAFF.

CDR3 in DNA: TGTGCCAGCAGGGGACGTGGGGGCTTGAACACTGAAGCTTTCTTT. Residues: CASRGRGGLNTEAFF. The chain has TRBV3-1 (or the pseudogene TRBV3-2) and TRBJ1-1, with a weak D call TRBD1 (6 bases). V lost 6 bases and J lost 0, with 14 bases in between. Germline V gene lookup returns CDR1 LGHDT and CDR2 YNNKEL (reference sequence). The CDR3 consists of 15 residues.

V gene TRBV4-1 combines with J gene TRBJ1-1; 10 positions match TRBD1. There are 18 residues in the CDR3. The junction had 14 bases not matched to a gene; V was cut back by 4 bases and J by 3 bases. The germline CDR1 and CDR2 sequences are MGHRA and YSYEKL. For the CDR3, the DNA is TGCGCCAGCAGCCGGGTGACAGGGGGCGCAGTCGGGGACACTGAAGCTTTCTTT. It specifies CASSRVTGGAVGDTEAFF.

This clone was seen only a few times. V and J are TRBV18 and TRBJ1-4; D call uncertain. The V end lost 5 bases, the J end lost 7 bases, and 11 bases lay between the germline ends. Per the germline V gene, CDR1 is KGHSH and CDR2 is LQKENI. This CDR3 spans 13 amino acids. CDR3 sequence (DNA): TGTGCCAGCTCAGAGAGGGCCGGTGAAAAACTGTTTTTT. Amino acids: CASSERAGEKLFF.

The V gene is TRBV29-1, the J gene TRBJ1-3; a weak D match, TRBD1 (5 bases). The length of the CDR3 is 13 residues. Germline V gene sequence: CDR1 SQVTM, CDR2 ANQGSEA. Trimming pared 6 bases from V and 0 bases from J, leaving 9 bases between. The CDR3 here is CSVAGPSGNTIYF. The CDR3 nucleotides read TGCAGCGTGGCGGGGCCCTCTGGAAACACCATATATTTT.

This rearrangement joins TRBV11-1 to TRBJ1-6; 9 bases fit TRBD1. Germline values: CDR1 SGHAT, CDR2 FQDESV (reference sequence). V was clipped by 1 base and J by 6 bases; unmatched bases: 1. There are 15 residues in the CDR3. CDR3 loop: CASSLEDRGNSPLHF. CDR3 in DNA: TGTGCCAGCAGCTTAGAGGACAGGGGTAATTCACCCCTCCACTTT.

This chain connects TRBV19 to TRBJ1-4; 8 nucleotides agree with TRBD1. CDR1 is LNHDA, CDR2 SQIVND, per germline (reference sequence). This CDR3 has 16 amino acids. Trimming took 5 bases from V and 4 from J; bases not matched to a gene: 9. The CDR3 is CASSGGQGLFNEKLFF. The DNA of the CDR3 is TGTGCCAGTAGTGGCGGACAGGGCCTCTTTAATGAAAAACTGTTTTTT.

The chain recombines TRBV24-1 with TRBJ1-5; the match to TRBD1 covers 7 bases. The CDR3 has 16 amino acids. V gave up 3 bases and J gave up 5 bases; unmatched junction bases: 9. CDR1 is KGHDR, CDR2 SFDVKD, per germline. Here the CDR3 DNA reads TGTGCCACCAGTGATCCAACAGGGGAATACGATCAGCCCCAGCATTTT. Translated: CATSDPTGEYDQPQHF.

This chain joins TRBV5-8 and TRBJ1-1; D is ambiguous. The CDR3 has 17 amino acids. Between the trimmed V and J ends, which lost 2 bases and 0 bases, there was a span of 17 bases. Germline V lookup: CDR1 SGHTS, CDR2 YDEGEE. CDR3 protein: CASSFFGRGDLNTEAFF. The CDR3 region has the DNA TGTGCCAGCAGCTTCTTTGGGCGGGGAGACTTGAACACTGAAGCTTTCTTT.

This chain's CDR3 is CSGRSQGYGYTF. The CDR3, as DNA: TGCAGTGGGAGGTCACAGGGGTATGGCTACACCTTC. The chain is built from TRBV29-1 and TRBJ1-2, with 7 bases lining up with TRBD1. The CDR3 totals 12 residues. Germline CDR1 and CDR2: SQVTM and ANQGSEA.

The rearrangement uses TRBV27 and TRBJ1-2; TRBD1 agrees at 7 bases. CDR1 and CDR2 from the germline V gene are MNHEY and SMNVEV (reference sequence). The junction had 6 bases not matched to a gene; V was cut back by 5 bases and J by 0 bases. The CDR3 consists of 15 residues. CDR3 sequence: CASSARQGSNYGYTF. The CDR3 DNA reads TGTGCCAGCAGTGCACGACAGGGTTCTAACTATGGCTACACCTTC.

The V gene is TRBV9, the J gene TRBJ2-2, with 7 bases fitting TRBD1. The CDR3 has 15 residues. The trim removed 5 bases at V and 6 bases at J, leaving 10 bases unmatched. Germline V lookup: CDR1 SGDLS, CDR2 YYNGEE. The CDR3 protein is CASSAQTGRAGELFF. The CDR3 DNA reads TGTGCCAGCAGTGCTCAGACAGGGCGGGCCGGGGAGCTGTTTTTT. Drawing the rest from reference TRBV9 and TRBJ2-2, the complete variable domain is DSGVTQTPKHLITATGQRVTLRCSPRSGDLSVYWYQQSLDQGLQFLIQYYNGEERAKGNILERFSAQQFPDLHSELNLSSLELGDSALYFCASSAQTGRAGELFFGEGSRLTVL.

This chain links TRBV15 with TRBJ1-2; 10 nucleotides line up with TRBD1. Unmatched junction bases numbered 6, after V lost 2 bases and J lost 3 bases. The CDR3 spans 16 residues. The germline V gene has CDR1 LNHNV and CDR2 YYDKDF (reference sequence). CDR3 sequence (DNA): TGTGCCACCAGCAGAACAAGGACAGGGGGGGACTATGGCTACACCTTC. Residues: CATSRTRTGGDYGYTF.

The chain has TRBV3-1 (or the pseudogene TRBV3-2) and TRBJ1-1, with 8 bases matching TRBD1. Germline trimming cut 6 bases from V and 5 bases from J; bases unmatched to any gene: 11. CDR1 is LGHDT and CDR2 is YNNKEL in the germline V gene (reference sequence). The CDR3 is made up of 15 amino acids. The CDR3 sequence: CASRTGENFGTEAFF. In DNA form, the CDR3 reads TGTGCCAGCAGGACAGGGGAAAACTTTGGGACTGAAGCTTTCTTT.

This chain uses TRBV27 with TRBJ1-2, with 8 bases matching TRBD1. Germline CDR1 is MNHEY and CDR2 is SMNVEV (reference sequence). Trimming at V came to 5 bases and at J to 8 bases, leaving 4 bases not matched to a gene. The CDR3 totals 12 residues. Written as DNA, the CDR3 is TGTGCCAGCAGTCCCAGGGGGCACGGCTACACCTTC. Translating it yields CASSPRGHGYTF.

This sequence joins TRBV5-1 and TRBJ1-2, with D possibly being TRBD1 (6 bases). This CDR3 contains 15 residues. CDR1 is SGHRS and CDR2 is YFSETQ in the germline V gene. V shed 0 bases and J shed 3 bases, with 12 bases lying between them. CDR3 sequence (DNA): TGCGCCAGCAGCTTGGTTTCAGGGGCCTACTATGGCTACACCTTC. Encoded protein: CASSLVSGAYYGYTF.

The chain employs TRBV5-5 and TRBJ2-3; tentatively, D is TRBD2 (5 bases). This CDR3 comprises 12 residues. The germline V and J ends were trimmed by 0 bases and 14 bases, with 13 bases remaining between them. Per the germline V gene, CDR1 is SGHKS and CDR2 is YYEKEE (reference sequence). CDR3 protein: CASSLGLADAYF. The CDR3 region has the DNA TGTGCCAGCAGCTTGGGTCTAGCCGATGCGTATTTT. Filled out from reference TRBV5-5 and TRBJ2-3, the complete variable domain reads DAGVTQSPTHLIKTRGQQVTLRCSPISGHKSVSWYQQVLGQGPQFIFQYYEKEERGRGNFPDRFSARQFPNYSSELNVNALLLGDSALYLCASSLGLADAYFGPGTRLTVL.

The V gene is TRBV29-1, the J gene TRBJ1-2, with D possibly matching TRBD1 (5 bases). Germline V gives CDR1 SQVTM, CDR2 ANQGSEA. The CDR3 consists of 12 residues. V lost 7 bases to trimming and J lost 8 bases, with 17 bases between them. CDR3 nucleotides: TGCAGCGCCGCGGGGGAGACCGGCGGCTACACCTTC. Its protein product is CSAAGETGGYTF. Full variable domain (outside the CDR3, taken from reference TRBV29-1 and TRBJ1-2): SAVISQKPSRDICQRGTSLTIQCQVDSQVTMMFWYRQQPGQSLTLIATANQGSEATYESGFVIDKFPISRPNLTFSTLTVSNMSPEDSSIYLCSAAGETGGYTFGSGTRLTVV.

DNA for the CDR3: TGTGCTAGTGGTTTGGCTTTCTGGGACAGGATCACCTCTGGGGCCAACGTCCTGACTTTC. This translates into CASGLAFWDRITSGANVLTF. The gene calls are TRBV12-5 and TRBJ2-6, with 8 positions matching TRBD1. V shed 1 base, J shed 0 bases, and the junction held 11 bases outside the gene matches. Per the germline V gene, CDR1 is LGHNT and CDR2 is FRNRAP. This CDR3 has 20 amino acids.

V gene TRBV9 combines with J gene TRBJ1-1, with D possibly matching TRBD1 (6 bases). V lost 0 bases to trimming and J lost 0 bases, with 9 bases between them. Looked up from germline, CDR1 is SGDLS and CDR2 is YYNGEE. The CDR3 runs 15 residues. The CDR3 loop reads CASSVEGQLNTEAFF. Written as DNA, the CDR3 is TGTGCCAGCAGCGTAGAAGGACAGTTGAACACTGAAGCTTTCTTT.

This clone was detected a few times. This chain uses TRBV25-1 with TRBJ2-7; perhaps TRBD1 as D (5 bases). Trimming left V 9 bases short and J 2 bases short, with 17 bases between. This CDR3 spans 14 amino acids. Germline CDR1 reads MGHDK; CDR2 reads SYGVNS. The CDR3 coding sequence is TGTGCCAGAGAGACAGCTATCATAACCTACGAGCAGTACGTC. Its translation: CARETAIITYEQYV.

The chain employs TRBV20-1 and TRBJ1-1; 8 bases are shared with TRBD1. The CDR3 is made up of 11 amino acids. Germline trimming cut 6 bases from V and 10 bases from J; bases unmatched to any gene: 7. Germline CDR1 reads DFQATT; CDR2 reads SNEGSKA (reference sequence). The CDR3 DNA sequence: TGCAGTGCCGGGACAGGACAAGTAGCTTTCTTT. As protein: CSAGTGQVAFF.

The chain links TRBV27 to TRBJ2-7; 11 bases match TRBD1. Germline CDR1 is MNHEY and CDR2 is SMNVEV (reference sequence). The CDR3 spans 16 residues. V lost 4 bases, J lost 3 bases, and 8 bases stayed unmatched. The CDR3 bases are TGTGCCAGCAGTTCCTACCTGGACAGGGGGCTCTACGAGCAGTACTTC. It codes for CASSSYLDRGLYEQYF.

The chain links TRBV29-1 to TRBJ1-1; tentatively, D is TRBD1 (5 bases). The CDR3 totals 13 residues. Germline-derived CDR1 and CDR2 are SQVTM and ANQGSEA. Trimming left V 7 bases short and J 1 base short, with 13 bases between. The CDR3 protein is CSALWGGNTEAFF. CDR3 in DNA: TGCAGCGCCCTCTGGGGGGGGAACACTGAAGCTTTCTTT. Based on the CDR3 plus reference TRBV29-1 and TRBJ1-1, the full variable domain is SAVISQKPSRDICQRGTSLTIQCQVDSQVTMMFWYRQQPGQSLTLIATANQGSEATYESGFVIDKFPISRPNLTFSTLTVSNMSPEDSSIYLCSALWGGNTEAFFGQGTRLTVV.

This rearrangement joins TRBV7-8 to TRBJ2-5, with TRBD2 matching over 8 bases. From germline, CDR1 is SGHVS and CDR2 FQNEAQ. This CDR3 spans 16 amino acids. Germline trimming cut 5 bases from V and 0 bases from J; bases unmatched to any gene: 8. The CDR3 DNA is TGTGCCAGCAGCGCTGTCCGGGGGGGGCACCAAGAGACCCAGTACTTC. Translation: CASSAVRGGHQETQYF.

This sequence joins TRBV14 and TRBJ2-1; 14 positions match TRBD2. V lost 5 bases and J lost 7; bases outside the gene matches: 4. This CDR3 has 15 residues. The germline CDR1 and CDR2 sequences are SGHDN and FVKESK. This chain's CDR3 is CASSYWTSGRNEQFF. The CDR3 region has the DNA TGTGCCAGCAGCTATTGGACTAGCGGGAGGAATGAGCAGTTCTTC.